This T cell receptor beta chain was recorded in a study of blood T cells in healthy people across ages. A second about 6 to 11 cycle PCR used barcoded and J-beta primers. Each of the cDNA molecules was tagged by a template-switch adaptor with 12 random nucleotides. Using its own MiXCR run on the 5' RACE reads, TCRdb lists one record per CDR3 protein. The repertoire holds hundreds of thousands of distinct CDR3 sequences, with approximately 53% as singletons. Study-wide results and caveats: Roughly linearly, TCR beta diversity per million T cells fell as age increased.

Concerning this clonotype: Its antigen is still unknown.

The clonotype was recovered from a man in his forties in good health. Material: blood.

The CDR3 reads CASRLGLHEQYF. The CDR3 region has the DNA TGTGCCAGCAGACTAGGACTCCACGAGCAGTACTTC. V is TRBV6-8 and J is TRBJ2-7; D may be TRBD2 (5 bases). This CDR3 has 12 amino acids. Germline loops: CDR1 MNHGY, CDR2 SAAAGT. Trimming left V 6 bases short and J 5 bases short, with 11 bases between.